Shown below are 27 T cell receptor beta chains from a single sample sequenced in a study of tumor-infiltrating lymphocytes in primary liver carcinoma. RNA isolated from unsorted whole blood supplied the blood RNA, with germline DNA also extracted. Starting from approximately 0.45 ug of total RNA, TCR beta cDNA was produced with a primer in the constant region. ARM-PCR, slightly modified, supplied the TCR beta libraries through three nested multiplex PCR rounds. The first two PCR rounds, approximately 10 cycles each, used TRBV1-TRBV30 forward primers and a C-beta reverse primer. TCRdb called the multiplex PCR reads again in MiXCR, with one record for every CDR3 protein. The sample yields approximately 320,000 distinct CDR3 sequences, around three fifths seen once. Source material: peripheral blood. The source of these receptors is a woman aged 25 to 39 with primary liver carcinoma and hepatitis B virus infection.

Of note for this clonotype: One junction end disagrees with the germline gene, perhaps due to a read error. The chain's CDR3 is CASSEAAGGRPSF. The CDR3 coding sequence is TGTGCCAGCAGTGAAGCGGCTGGCGGGAGGCCTAGCTTC. The chain has TRBV6-1 and TRBJ2-7, with 8 bases fitting TRBD2. The CDR3 length is 13 residues. Germline CDR1 is MNHNS and CDR2 is SASEGT.

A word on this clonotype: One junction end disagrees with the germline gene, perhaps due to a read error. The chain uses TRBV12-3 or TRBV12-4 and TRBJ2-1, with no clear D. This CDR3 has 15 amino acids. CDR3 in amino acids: CASSPRETSYNELSF. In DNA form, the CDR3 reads TGTGCCAGCAGTCCAAGGGAAACATCCTACAATGAGCTGTCCTTC.

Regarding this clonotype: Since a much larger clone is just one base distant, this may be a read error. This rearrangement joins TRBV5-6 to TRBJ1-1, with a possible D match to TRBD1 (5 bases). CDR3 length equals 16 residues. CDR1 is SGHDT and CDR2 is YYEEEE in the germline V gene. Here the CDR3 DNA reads TGTGCCAGCAGCTCGCGACCGGGACGGCTGAACACTGAAGCTTCCTTT. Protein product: CASSSRPGRLNTEASF.

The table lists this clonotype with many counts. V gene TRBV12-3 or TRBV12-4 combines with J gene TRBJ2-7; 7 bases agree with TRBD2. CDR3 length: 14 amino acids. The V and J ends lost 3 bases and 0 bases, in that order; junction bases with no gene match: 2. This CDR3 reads CASSLGGISYEQYF. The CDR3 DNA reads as TGTGCCAGCAGTTTGGGGGGGATCTCCTACGAGCAGTACTTC.

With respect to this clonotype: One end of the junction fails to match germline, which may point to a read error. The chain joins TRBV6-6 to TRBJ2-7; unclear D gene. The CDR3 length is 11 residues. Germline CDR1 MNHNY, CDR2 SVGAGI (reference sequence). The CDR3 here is CASGYGNEQYF. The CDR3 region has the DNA TGTGCCAGCGGTTACGGAAACGAGCAGTACTTC.

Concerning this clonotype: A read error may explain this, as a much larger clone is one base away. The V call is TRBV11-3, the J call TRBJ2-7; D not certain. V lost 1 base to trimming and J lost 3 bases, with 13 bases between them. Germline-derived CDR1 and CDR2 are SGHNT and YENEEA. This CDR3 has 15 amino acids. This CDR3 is CASSLGSSPFYEQYF. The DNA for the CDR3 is TGTGCCAGCAGCTTAGGCTCGTCACCGTTCTACGAGCAGTACTTC.

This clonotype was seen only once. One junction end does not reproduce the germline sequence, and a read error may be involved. This chain's CDR3 is CAGSLDLGGGGNEQFF. The CDR3 bases are TGTGCCGGCAGCTTAGATTTGGGCGGTGGTGGCAATGAGCAGTTCTTC. This sequence joins TRBV11-2 and TRBJ2-1, with D uncertain. Germline V lookup: CDR1 SGHAT, CDR2 FQNNGV. The CDR3 sequence is 16 residues long.

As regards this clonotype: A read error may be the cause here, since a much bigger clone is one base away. The CDR3 loop is CSARNGALDTQYF. The CDR3 nucleotides read TGCAGCGCAAGGAATGGGGCATTAGATACGCAGTATTTT. This rearrangement joins TRBV29-1 to TRBJ2-3; D is perhaps TRBD1 (5 bases). V dropped 7 bases and J dropped 5 bases, with 16 bases sitting between them. The CDR3 is made up of 13 amino acids. CDR1 SQVTM and CDR2 ANQGSEA come from the germline V gene.

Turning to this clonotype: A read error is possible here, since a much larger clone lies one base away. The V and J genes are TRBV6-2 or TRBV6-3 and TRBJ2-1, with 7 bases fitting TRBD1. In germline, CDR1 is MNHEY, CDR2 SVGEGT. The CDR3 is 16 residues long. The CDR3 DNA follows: TGTGCCAGCAGTTCCCGGACAGGAAGCTCCTACAATGAGCAGTTGTTC. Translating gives CASSSRTGSSYNEQLF.

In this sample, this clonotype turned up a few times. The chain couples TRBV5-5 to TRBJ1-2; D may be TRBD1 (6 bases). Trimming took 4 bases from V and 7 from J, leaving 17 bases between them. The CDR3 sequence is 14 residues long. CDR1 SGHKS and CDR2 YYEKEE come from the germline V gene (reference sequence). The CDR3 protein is CASSPLLGGSGYTF. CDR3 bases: TGTGCCAGCAGCCCCCTTTTGGGGGGCTCTGGCTACACCTTC.

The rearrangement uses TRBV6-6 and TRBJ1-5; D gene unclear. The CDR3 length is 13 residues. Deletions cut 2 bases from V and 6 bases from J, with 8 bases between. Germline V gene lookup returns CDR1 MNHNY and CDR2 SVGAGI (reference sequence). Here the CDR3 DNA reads TGTGCCAGCAGTTACCAATCGAGTCAGCCCCAGCATTTT. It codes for CASSYQSSQPQHF.

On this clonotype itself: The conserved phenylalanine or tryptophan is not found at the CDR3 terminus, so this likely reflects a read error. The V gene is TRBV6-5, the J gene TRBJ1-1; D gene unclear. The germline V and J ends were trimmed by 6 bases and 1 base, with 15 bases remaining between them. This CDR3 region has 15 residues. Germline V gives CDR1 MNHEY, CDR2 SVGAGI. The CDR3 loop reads CASSQRRYPNTEAFI. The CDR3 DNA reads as TGTGCCAGCAGCCAGAGACGTTACCCGAACACTGAAGCTTTCATT.

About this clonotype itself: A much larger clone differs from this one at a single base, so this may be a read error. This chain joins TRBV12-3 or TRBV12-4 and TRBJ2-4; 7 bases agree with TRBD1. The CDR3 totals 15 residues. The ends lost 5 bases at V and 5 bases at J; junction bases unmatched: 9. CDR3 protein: CASSHDRAAQNIQYF. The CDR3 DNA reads TGTGCCAGCAGTCACGACAGGGCGGCCCAAAACATTCAGTACTTC.

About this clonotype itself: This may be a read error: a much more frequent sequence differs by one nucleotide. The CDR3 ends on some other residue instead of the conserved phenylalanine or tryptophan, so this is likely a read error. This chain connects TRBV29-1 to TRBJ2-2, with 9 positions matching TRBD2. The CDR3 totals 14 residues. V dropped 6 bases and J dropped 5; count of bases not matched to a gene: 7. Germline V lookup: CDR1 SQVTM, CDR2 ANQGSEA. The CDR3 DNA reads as TGCAGCGTCGCAGGACTAGCGTTGACCGGGGAGCTGTTTCTT. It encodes CSVAGLALTGELFL.

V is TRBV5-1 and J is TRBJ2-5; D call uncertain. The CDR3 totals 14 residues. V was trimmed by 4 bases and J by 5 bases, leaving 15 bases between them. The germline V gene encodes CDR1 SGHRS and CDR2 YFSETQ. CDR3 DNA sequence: TGCGCCAGCAGCCCGAGTGGGAATCAGGAGACCCAGTACTTC. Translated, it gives CASSPSGNQETQYF.

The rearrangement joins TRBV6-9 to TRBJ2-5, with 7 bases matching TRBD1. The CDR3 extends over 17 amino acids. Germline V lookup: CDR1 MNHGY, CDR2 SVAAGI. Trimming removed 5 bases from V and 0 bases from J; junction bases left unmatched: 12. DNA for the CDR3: TGTGCCAGCAGTGTTCCCCGGACAGGTGATTACCAAGAGACCCAGTACTTC. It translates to CASSVPRTGDYQETQYF.

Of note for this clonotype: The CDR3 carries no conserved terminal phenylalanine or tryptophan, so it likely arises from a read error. This CDR3 reads CASTNRREETQYL. As DNA, the CDR3 is TGTGCCAGTACCAACCGGCGAGAGGAGACCCAGTACTTG. The V call is TRBV11-2, the J call TRBJ2-5; D is unresolved. With 9 bases removed from V and 5 bases from J, the gap between germline ends came to 16 bases. The CDR3 covers 13 residues. From germline, CDR1 is SGHAT and CDR2 FQNNGV.

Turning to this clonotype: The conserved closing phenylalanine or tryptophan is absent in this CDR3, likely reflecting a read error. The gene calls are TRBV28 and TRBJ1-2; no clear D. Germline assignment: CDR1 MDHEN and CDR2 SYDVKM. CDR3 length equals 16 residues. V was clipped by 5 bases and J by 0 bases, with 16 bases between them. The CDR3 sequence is CASSRGSSITNYGYTV. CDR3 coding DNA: TGTGCCAGCAGTCGGGGATCCTCCATAACTAACTATGGCTACACCGTC.

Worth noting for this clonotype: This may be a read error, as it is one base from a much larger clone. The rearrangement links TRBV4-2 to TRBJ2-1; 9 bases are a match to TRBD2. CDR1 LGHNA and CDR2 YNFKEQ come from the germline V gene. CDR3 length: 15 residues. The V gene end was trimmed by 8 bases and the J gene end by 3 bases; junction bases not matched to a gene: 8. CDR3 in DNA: TGTGCCAGCGGCCCTCGAGCGGGAGGCTACAATGAGCAGTTCTTC. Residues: CASGPRAGGYNEQFF.

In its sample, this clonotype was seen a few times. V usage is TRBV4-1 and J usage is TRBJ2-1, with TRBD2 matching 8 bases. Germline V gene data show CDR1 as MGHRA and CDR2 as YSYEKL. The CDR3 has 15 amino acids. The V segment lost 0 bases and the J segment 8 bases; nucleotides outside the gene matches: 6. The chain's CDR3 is CASSQERAGVDEQFF. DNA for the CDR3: TGCGCCAGCAGCCAAGAGCGAGCGGGAGTGGATGAGCAGTTCTTC.

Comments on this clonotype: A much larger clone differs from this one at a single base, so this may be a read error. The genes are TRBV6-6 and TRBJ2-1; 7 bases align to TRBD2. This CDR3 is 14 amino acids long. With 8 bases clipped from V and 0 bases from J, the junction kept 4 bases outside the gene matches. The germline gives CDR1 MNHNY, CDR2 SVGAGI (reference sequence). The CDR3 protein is CASELASSYNEQFF. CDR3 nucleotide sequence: TGTGCCAGCGAACTAGCGAGCTCCTACAATGAGCAGTTCTTC.

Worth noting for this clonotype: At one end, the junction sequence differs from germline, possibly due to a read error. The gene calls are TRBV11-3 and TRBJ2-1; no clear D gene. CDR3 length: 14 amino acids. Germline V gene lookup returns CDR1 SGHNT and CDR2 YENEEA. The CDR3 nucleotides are TGTGCTAGCACTTCGAGGACCCAGAGTGATGAGCAGTTCTTC. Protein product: CASTSRTQSDEQFF.

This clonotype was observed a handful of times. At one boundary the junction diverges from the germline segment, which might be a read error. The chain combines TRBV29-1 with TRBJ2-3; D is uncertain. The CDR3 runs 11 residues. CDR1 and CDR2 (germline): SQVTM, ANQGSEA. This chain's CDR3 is CSVFGTDTRYF. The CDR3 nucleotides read TGCAGCGTTTTCGGTACAGATACGCGGTATTTT.

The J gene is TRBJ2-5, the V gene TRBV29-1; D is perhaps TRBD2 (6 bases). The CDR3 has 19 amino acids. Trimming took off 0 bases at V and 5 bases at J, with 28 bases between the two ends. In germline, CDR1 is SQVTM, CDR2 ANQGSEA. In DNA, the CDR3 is TGCAGCGTTGAAGATCATCGGGGAGTGGTTGGAGGGGACCTGGAGACCCAGTACTTC. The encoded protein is CSVEDHRGVVGGDLETQYF.

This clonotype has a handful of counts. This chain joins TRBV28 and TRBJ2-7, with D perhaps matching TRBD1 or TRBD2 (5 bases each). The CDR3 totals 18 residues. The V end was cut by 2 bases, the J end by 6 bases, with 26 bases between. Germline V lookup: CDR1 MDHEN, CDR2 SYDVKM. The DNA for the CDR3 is TGTGCCAGCAGTTTAGAATTGGACATTGGGGACCTACGGGGCGAGCAGTACTTC. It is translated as CASSLELDIGDLRGEQYF.

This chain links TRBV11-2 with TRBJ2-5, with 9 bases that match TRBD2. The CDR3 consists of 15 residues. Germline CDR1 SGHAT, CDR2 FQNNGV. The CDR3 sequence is CVNSSLAGVLETQYF. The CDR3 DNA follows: TGTGTCAACAGCTCGTTAGCGGGAGTGTTGGAGACCCAGTACTTC.

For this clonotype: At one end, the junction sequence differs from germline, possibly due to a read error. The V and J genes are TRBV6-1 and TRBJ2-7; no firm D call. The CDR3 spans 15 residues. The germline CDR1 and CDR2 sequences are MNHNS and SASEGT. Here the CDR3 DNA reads TGTGCCAGCAGTGAAGGGCTGGGTTGGTCCTACGAGCAGTGCTTC. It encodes CASSEGLGWSYEQCF.